This record concerns one TCR beta chain sequence. Its specificity is not known. The method was immunoSEQ multiplex PCR; TCRdb's version includes in-frame clones alone and lacks a portion of them. Among approximately 44,000 clones listed, around 76% were seen once. This sample stems from a study of radiotherapy plus CTLA-4 blockade in lung cancer. Study context: 18% of patients responded objectively, and roughly 31% achieved disease control. Study-level points and caveats: The study found tumor-derived TCR clones expanded in blood after radiotherapy plus ipilimumab.

The CDR3 extends over 18 amino acids. Per the germline V gene, CDR1 is SGHRS and CDR2 is YFSETQ. Trimming shortened V by 0 bases and J by 0 bases, and 18 bases separated the two germline ends. This TCR was sampled from a human donor with non-small cell lung cancer who had stable disease on radiotherapy plus ipilimumab. The specimen comprised peripheral blood, sampled from a patient treated with radiotherapy plus ipilimumab. The chain has TRBV5-1 and TRBJ1-1; D is possibly TRBD1 (5 bases). CDR3: CASSLVGLLGGMNTEAFF. The CDR3 DNA reads TGCGCCAGCAGCTTGGTCGGACTCCTGGGGGGGATGAACACTGAAGCTTTCTTT.